Listed below are T cell receptor beta chains from one sample, sequenced in a study of cytomegalovirus exposure and HLA in healthy donors. Clones were sequenced by immunoSEQ multiplex PCR, and TCRdb holds only the in-frame ones, with some missing. The sample yields some 140,000 clones, 65% to 90% seen once. The specimen sequenced was PBMCs. These TCRs come from a man aged 18 to 30 in good health and CMV-seropositive. The CDR3 runs from the conserved cysteine through the conserved F or W. A D gene is named only where the DNA matches it firmly. Clone size is shown for a subset of rows, as once, few, many or a class of expanded clone.

NA TRBD1 TRBJ2-4 TRBV10-1 CASNSSGGLAKNIQYF TGCGCCAGCAATTCCTCAGGGGGCCTAGCCAAAAACATTCAGTACTTC
NA TRBD2 TRBJ2-1 TRBV7-9 CASSLGASGSVGNEQFF TGTGCCAGCAGCTTAGGGGCTAGCGGGAGCGTAGGCAATGAGCAGTTCTTC
NA NA TRBJ1-2 TRBV4-3 CASSQQQASNWGYTF TGCGCCAGCAGCCAGCAACAGGCTTCAAATTGGGGCTACACCTTC
NA NA TRBJ1-2 TRBV6-5 CASSYSGPADGYTF TGTGCCAGCAGTTACTCGGGGCCGGCGGACGGCTACACCTTC
NA TRBD1 TRBJ1-5 TRBV5-6 CASSLYGTGDNQPQHF TGTGCCAGCAGCTTGTACGGGACAGGGGATAATCAGCCCCAGCATTTT
NA NA TRBJ1-2 TRBV27 CASSLTQGDGYTF TGTGCCAGCAGTTTAACCCAGGGCGATGGCTACACCTTC
NA NA TRBJ1-3 TRBV27 CASNLFRPRAGNTIYF TGTGCCAGCAATCTCTTTAGGCCCAGGGCTGGAAACACCATATATTTT
NA TRBD2 TRBJ2-4 TRBV14 CASSRGLAGGYIQYF TGTGCCAGCAGCCGGGGACTAGCGGGGGGTTACATTCAGTACTTC
NA TRBD2 TRBJ2-5 TRBV7-2 CASSPGGASGRETQYF TGTGCCAGCAGCCCCGGGGGAGCTAGCGGGAGGGAGACCCAGTACTTC
NA TRBD2 TRBJ2-3 TRBV4-1 CASSQGFGSGDTDTQYF TGCGCCAGCAGCCAAGGGTTCGGTAGCGGGGATACAGATACGCAGTATTTT
NA TRBD2 TRBJ2-7 TRBV10-1 CASSELAGSSYEQYF TGCGCCAGCAGTGAGCTAGCGGGAAGCTCCTACGAGCAGTACTTC
NA TRBD1 TRBJ2-3 TRBV7-6 CASSRDRDSRTDTQYF TGTGCCAGCAGCCGCGACCGGGACAGCCGCACAGATACGCAGTATTTT
once NA TRBJ1-3 TRBV19 CASRGAVGGISGNTIYF TGTGCCAGTAGGGGTGCCGTAGGCGGGATCTCTGGAAACACCATATATTTT
once TRBD1 TRBJ1-4 TRBV9 CASSSGGTDEKLFF TGTGCCAGCAGCTCGGGGGGGACAGATGAAAAACTGTTTTTT
NA NA TRBJ1-5 TRBV6-1 CASSPTENSNQPQHF TGTGCCAGCAGTCCGACAGAGAATAGCAATCAGCCCCAGCATTTT
NA TRBD1 TRBJ2-1 TRBV4-3 CASSQDSDREYNEQFF TGCGCCAGCAGCCAAGATTCGGACAGGGAATACAATGAGCAGTTCTTC
NA TRBD1 TRBJ2-1 TRBV11-2 CASSLEQGPYNEQFF TGTGCCAGCAGCTTAGAACAGGGGCCCTACAATGAGCAGTTCTTC
NA NA TRBJ2-1 TRBV11-2 CASSLGRQPTYNEQFF TGTGCCAGCAGCTTAGGGCGGCAGCCCACCTACAATGAGCAGTTCTTC
once TRBD2 TRBJ2-5 TRBV5-1 CASSSPLLAGSWAQYF TGCGCCAGCAGCTCCCCCCTCCTAGCGGGGTCGTGGGCCCAGTACTTC
NA NA TRBJ1-2 TRBV5-8 CASSIFGAGAVSGYTF TGTGCCAGCAGCATATTTGGGGCAGGGGCGGTCAGTGGCTACACCTTC
once NA TRBJ1-1 TRBV10-2 CASSVTGMNTEAFF TGCGCCAGCAGTGTGACGGGAATGAACACTGAAGCTTTCTTT
NA NA TRBJ1-4 TRBV29-1 CSVRHDRQNNEKLFF TGCAGCGTCCGACATGACAGACAGAACAATGAAAAACTGTTTTTT
NA TRBD1 TRBJ1-2 TRBV6-1 CASSARPGQGPYGYTF TGTGCCAGCAGTGCTCGCCCGGGACAGGGGCCCTATGGCTACACCTTC
NA NA TRBJ1-1 TRBV27 CASILSWSGEAFF TGTGCCAGCATCCTTAGTTGGTCGGGTGAAGCTTTCTTT
NA TRBD2 TRBJ2-1 TRBV2 CANRLAGGHEQFF TGTGCCAACAGACTAGCGGGAGGTCATGAGCAGTTCTTC
NA TRBD1 TRBJ1-1 TRBV10-2 CASRYDSQGVLRNTEAFF TGCGCCAGCAGGTACGATTCACAGGGGGTTTTAAGGAACACTGAAGCTTTCTTT
NA TRBD1 TRBJ2-1 TRBV27 CASSPRSEGAWAYNEQFF TGTGCCAGCAGTCCCCGGAGTGAGGGGGCGTGGGCCTACAATGAGCAGTTCTTC
NA TRBD2 TRBJ2-5 TRBV5-1 CASSPRTSGGEETQYF TGCGCCAGCAGCCCGCGGACTAGCGGGGGGGAAGAGACCCAGTACTTC
NA NA TRBJ1-5 TRBV7-9 CASSDSNSNQPQHF TGTGCCAGCAGCGACAGCAATAGCAATCAGCCCCAGCATTTT
NA NA TRBJ2-7 TRBV10-3 CAIMKGSGSSYEQYF TGTGCCATCATGAAGGGTAGCGGCAGCTCCTACGAGCAGTACTTC
NA NA TRBJ2-1 TRBV5-1 CASSPSGGSSYNEQFF TGCGCCAGCAGCCCGAGTGGGGGGAGCTCCTACAATGAGCAGTTCTTC
NA NA TRBJ1-1 TRBV29-1 CSGDRLNTEAFF TGCAGCGGAGACAGATTGAACACTGAAGCTTTCTTT
NA TRBD2 TRBJ2-5 TRBV2 CASSASSGRAETQYF TGTGCCAGCAGCGCATCAAGCGGGAGGGCCGAGACCCAGTACTTC
NA TRBD1 TRBJ1-4 TRBV6-5 CASRAGRGVTEKLFF TGTGCCAGCAGGGCGGGCAGGGGGGTTACTGAAAAACTGTTTTTT
NA NA TRBJ2-7 TRBV7-9 CASSLALTRGSYEQYF TGTGCCAGCAGCTTAGCGCTTACCCGGGGCTCCTACGAGCAGTACTTC
NA TRBD1 TRBJ2-4 TRBV4-3 CASSHDRGPKNIQYF TGCGCCAGCAGCCACGACAGGGGACCGAAAAACATTCAGTACTTC
NA NA TRBJ1-2 TRBV18 CASSPWTQDGYTF TGTGCCAGCTCACCGTGGACACAGGATGGCTACACCTTC
many NA TRBJ2-5 TRBV7-2 CASSPRETQYF TGTGCCAGCAGCCCGCGAGAGACCCAGTACTTC
NA TRBD1 TRBJ2-3 TRBV30 CAWSEDRGADTQYF TGTGCCTGGAGTGAGGACAGGGGGGCAGATACGCAGTATTTT
NA TRBD1 TRBJ1-2 TRBV9 CASSPDGGTGGSANYGYTF TGTGCCAGCAGCCCAGACGGGGGGACAGGGGGCTCGGCTAACTATGGCTACACCTTC
NA NA TRBJ1-3 TRBV9 CASTLSGNPSGIDTIYF TGTGCCAGCACCTTAAGCGGCAATCCTTCTGGCATAGACACCATATATTTT
NA TRBD2 TRBJ2-3 TRBV9 CASSVSGGGRDTQYF TGTGCCAGCAGCGTTAGCGGGGGGGGCAGAGATACGCAGTATTTT
NA NA TRBJ1-1 TRBV7-2 CASSKQSNTEAFF TGTGCCAGCAGTAAACAGTCGAACACTGAAGCTTTCTTT
NA NA TRBJ1-1 TRBV5-6 CASSLDGQKAITEAFF TGTGCCAGCAGCTTGGACGGTCAGAAAGCGATAACTGAAGCTTTCTTT